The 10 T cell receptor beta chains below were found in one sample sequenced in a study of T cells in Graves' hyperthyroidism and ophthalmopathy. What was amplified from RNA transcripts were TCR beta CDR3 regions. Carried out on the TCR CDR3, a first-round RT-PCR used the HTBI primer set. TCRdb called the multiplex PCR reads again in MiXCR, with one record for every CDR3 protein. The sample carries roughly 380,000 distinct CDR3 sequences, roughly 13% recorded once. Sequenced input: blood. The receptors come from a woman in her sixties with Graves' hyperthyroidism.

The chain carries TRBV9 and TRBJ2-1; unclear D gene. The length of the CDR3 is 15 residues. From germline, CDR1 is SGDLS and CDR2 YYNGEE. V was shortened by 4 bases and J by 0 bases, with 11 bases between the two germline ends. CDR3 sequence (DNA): TGTGCCAGCAGCTCCTTTTTCTCCTCCTACAATGAGCAGTTCTTC. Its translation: CASSSFFSSYNEQFF.

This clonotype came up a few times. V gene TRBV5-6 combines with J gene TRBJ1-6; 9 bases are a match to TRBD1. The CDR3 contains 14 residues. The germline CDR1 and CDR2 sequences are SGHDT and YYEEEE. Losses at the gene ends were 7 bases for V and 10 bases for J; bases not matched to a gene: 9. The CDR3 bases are TGTGCCAGCGCTTACGGGACAGGGAGGTCACCCCTCCACTTT. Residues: CASAYGTGRSPLHF.

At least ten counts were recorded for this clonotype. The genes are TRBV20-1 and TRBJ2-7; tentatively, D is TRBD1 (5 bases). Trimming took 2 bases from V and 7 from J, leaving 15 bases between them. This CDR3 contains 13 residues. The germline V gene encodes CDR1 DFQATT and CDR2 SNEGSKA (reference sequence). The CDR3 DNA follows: TGCAGTGCTAGATCGTCCTCTAGGGGTGAGCAGTACTTC. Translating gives CSARSSSRGEQYF.

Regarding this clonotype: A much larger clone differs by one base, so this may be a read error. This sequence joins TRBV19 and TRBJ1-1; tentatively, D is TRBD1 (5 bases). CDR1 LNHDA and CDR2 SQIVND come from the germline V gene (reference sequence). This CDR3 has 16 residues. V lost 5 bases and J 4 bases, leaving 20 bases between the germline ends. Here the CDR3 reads CASSYSTRAGVTEAFF. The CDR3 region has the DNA TGTGCCAGTAGTTATTCTACGAGGGCGGGGGTCACTGAAGCTTTCTTT.

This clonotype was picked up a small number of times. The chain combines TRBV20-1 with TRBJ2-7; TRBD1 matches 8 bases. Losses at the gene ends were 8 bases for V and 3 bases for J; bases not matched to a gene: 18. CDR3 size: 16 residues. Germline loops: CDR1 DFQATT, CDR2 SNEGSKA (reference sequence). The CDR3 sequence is CSFNPADREWDYEQYF. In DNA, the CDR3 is TGCAGTTTCAACCCCGCGGACAGGGAGTGGGACTACGAGCAGTACTTC.

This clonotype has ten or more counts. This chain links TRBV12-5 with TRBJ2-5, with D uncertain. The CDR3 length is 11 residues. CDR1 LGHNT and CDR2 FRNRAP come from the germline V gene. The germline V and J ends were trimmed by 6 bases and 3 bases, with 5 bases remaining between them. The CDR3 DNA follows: TGTGCTAGTGGCGCCGAAGAGACCCAGTACTTC. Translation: CASGAEETQYF.

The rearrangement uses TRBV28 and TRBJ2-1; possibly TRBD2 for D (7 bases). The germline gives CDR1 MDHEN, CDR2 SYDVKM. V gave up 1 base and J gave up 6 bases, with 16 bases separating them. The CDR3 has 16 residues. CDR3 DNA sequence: TGTGCCAGCAGTTTATCGAGGGGGGGGTACGGCAATGAGCAGTTCTTC. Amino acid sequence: CASSLSRGGYGNEQFF.

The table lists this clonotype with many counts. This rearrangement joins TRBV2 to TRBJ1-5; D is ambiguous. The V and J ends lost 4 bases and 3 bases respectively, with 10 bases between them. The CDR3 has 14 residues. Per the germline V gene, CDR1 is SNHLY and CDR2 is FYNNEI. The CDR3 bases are TGTGCCAGCAGTGGAGGGCGGAACAATCAGCCCCAGCATTTT. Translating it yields CASSGGRNNQPQHF.

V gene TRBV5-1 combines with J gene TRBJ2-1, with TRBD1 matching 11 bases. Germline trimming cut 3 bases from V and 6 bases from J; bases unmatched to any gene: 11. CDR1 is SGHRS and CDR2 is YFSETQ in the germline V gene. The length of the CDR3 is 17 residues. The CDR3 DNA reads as TGCGCCAGCAGCTCTATAAGGGACAGGGGGAGTCGCAATGAGCAGTTCTTC. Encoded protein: CASSSIRDRGSRNEQFF.

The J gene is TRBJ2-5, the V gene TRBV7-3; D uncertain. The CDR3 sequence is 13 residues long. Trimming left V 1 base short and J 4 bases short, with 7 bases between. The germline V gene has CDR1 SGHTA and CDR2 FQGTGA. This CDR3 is CASSLIPSETQYF. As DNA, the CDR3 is TGTGCCAGCAGCTTAATTCCTTCAGAGACCCAGTACTTC.